This passage covers 27 T cell receptor beta chains from one sample sequenced in a study of cytomegalovirus exposure and HLA in healthy donors. PCR amplification relied on 60 Vbeta primers (plus 13 Jbeta primers). Sequencing was performed with immunoSEQ multiplex PCR; in TCRdb, only in-frame clones are kept and a portion is missing. In the table there are about 100,000 clones, 70% to 80% of which are singletons. Sequencing was done on a sample of PBMCs. These receptors were collected from a female donor in good health and CMV-seropositive.

J is TRBJ2-7 and V is TRBV11-2; possible D gene TRBD2, 7 bases. Germline assignment: CDR1 SGHAT and CDR2 FQNNGV. The V end was cut by 2 bases, the J end by 5 bases, with 16 bases between. There are 15 residues in the CDR3. The CDR3 spells CASSLSWGGVNEQYF. In DNA form, the CDR3 reads TGTGCCAGCAGCTTATCCTGGGGGGGCGTTAACGAGCAGTACTTC.

The chain couples TRBV6-6 to TRBJ1-1; D is unresolved. The CDR3 covers 13 residues. V was clipped by 3 bases and J by 3 bases, with 8 bases between them. Germline CDR1 MNHNY, CDR2 SVGAGI (reference sequence). The CDR3 DNA reads as TGTGCCAGCAGTTATGACCGGGACACTGAAGCTTTCTTT. Translated, it gives CASSYDRDTEAFF.

The rearrangement links TRBV9 to TRBJ2-4; D is unclear. CDR3 length equals 15 residues. CDR1 and CDR2 from the germline V gene are SGDLS and YYNGEE. The V end lost 0 bases, the J end lost 0 bases, and 7 bases lay between the germline ends. CDR3 region: CASSVGSLAKNIQYF. CDR3 bases: TGTGCCAGCAGCGTAGGGAGTCTAGCCAAAAACATTCAGTACTTC.

The gene calls are TRBV6-5 and TRBJ1-1, with TRBD1 as a possible D gene (5 bases). The ends were cut back, 0 bases at V and 3 bases at J, with 11 bases in the middle. Germline V gene lookup returns CDR1 MNHEY and CDR2 SVGAGI. The CDR3 length is 15 residues. CDR3 protein: CASSYSQGSDTEAFF. The CDR3, as DNA: TGTGCCAGCAGTTACTCTCAGGGCTCGGACACTGAAGCTTTCTTT.

For the CDR3, the DNA is TGTGCCAGCAGTCAGAAAAACACTGAAGCTTTCTTT. This codes for CASSQKNTEAFF. The rearrangement joins TRBV6-6 to TRBJ1-1; no definite D call. Germline V gives CDR1 MNHNY, CDR2 SVGAGI (reference sequence). The ends were cut back, 5 bases at V and 2 bases at J, with 6 bases in the middle. The CDR3 is 12 residues long.

DNA of the CDR3: TGTGCCAGCAGTGGGGGACTAGCGGACACAGATACGCAGTATTTT. Translating it yields CASSGGLADTDTQYF. The rearrangement links TRBV2 to TRBJ2-3; TRBD2 matches 11 bases. Germline CDR1 and CDR2: SNHLY and FYNNEI. The CDR3 length is 15 residues. The J segment lost 2 bases and the V segment lost 4 bases, leaving 2 bases of the junction unmatched.

The CDR3 is CASSSLAGGTGELFF. As DNA, the CDR3 is TGTGCCAGCAGCTCTCTAGCGGGAGGCACCGGGGAGCTGTTTTTT. This chain joins TRBV7-2 and TRBJ2-2, with 11 nucleotides matching TRBD2. This CDR3 is 15 amino acids long. Germline V CDR1 and CDR2: SGHTA, FQGNSA. J gave up 4 bases and V 4 bases, and 2 bases lay outside the gene matches.

This chain uses TRBV28 with TRBJ2-7; 8 bases map to TRBD2. CDR1 and CDR2 (germline): MDHEN, SYDVKM. The CDR3 has 13 amino acids. V was pared by 7 bases and J by 5 bases, with 7 bases of the junction left unmatched. CDR3 residues: CASTVGREDEQYF. The CDR3 DNA follows: TGTGCCAGCACCGTAGGGCGGGAGGACGAGCAGTACTTC.

The chain carries TRBV7-8 and TRBJ2-5; 9 positions match TRBD2. With 5 bases clipped from V and 4 bases from J, the junction kept 8 bases outside the gene matches. Germline CDR1 and CDR2: SGHVS and FQNEAQ. The CDR3 contains 15 residues. CDR3 bases: TGTGCCAGCAGCACTATAGCGGGAGTGCGAGAGACCCAGTACTTC. Its translation is CASSTIAGVRETQYF. Based on the CDR3 plus reference TRBV7-8 and TRBJ2-5, the full variable domain is GAGVSQSPRYKVAKRGQDVALRCDPISGHVSLFWYQQALGQGPEFLTYFQNEAQLDKSGLPSDRFFAERPEGSVSTLKIQRTQQEDSAVYLCASSTIAGVRETQYFGPGTRLLVL.

The chain carries TRBV19 and TRBJ1-5; weak D call: TRBD1 (6 bases). Trimming left V 8 bases short and J 3 bases short, with 11 bases between. The CDR3 is 13 amino acids. Looked up from germline, CDR1 is LNHDA and CDR2 is SQIVND (reference sequence). CDR3 amino acids: CASHHRDNQPQHF. The DNA for the CDR3 is TGTGCCAGTCACCACAGGGACAATCAGCCCCAGCATTTT.

The chain combines TRBV18 with TRBJ1-1, with D possibly being TRBD1 (6 bases). The CDR3 sequence is 15 residues long. Trimming cost V 3 bases and J 2 bases, with 13 bases left between them. The germline gives CDR1 KGHSH, CDR2 LQKENI. Here the CDR3 reads CASSPTNRVNTEAFF. CDR3 in DNA: TGTGCCAGCTCACCGACCAACAGGGTTAACACTGAAGCTTTCTTT.

The chain employs TRBV7-6 and TRBJ1-1; D is ambiguous. The CDR3 runs to 13 residues. With 7 bases removed from V and 0 bases from J, the gap between germline ends came to 9 bases. In germline, CDR1 is SGHVS, CDR2 FNYEAQ. The CDR3: CASTRFMNTEAFF. The CDR3 coding sequence is TGTGCCAGCACGAGGTTCATGAACACTGAAGCTTTCTTT.

This rearrangement joins TRBV5-1 to TRBJ1-2; D perhaps matches TRBD1 (5 bases). The germline gives CDR1 SGHRS, CDR2 YFSETQ. The CDR3 has 13 residues. Trimming stripped 4 bases from V and 8 bases from J, with 15 bases between. DNA for the CDR3: TGCGCCAGCAGCCCAGTTGGGGCAGGGGGCTACACCTTC. As protein: CASSPVGAGGYTF.

The chain joins TRBV2 to TRBJ2-7; a weak D match, TRBD1 (5 bases). The germline V and J ends were trimmed by 3 bases and 2 bases, with 11 bases remaining between them. The CDR3 has 14 residues. CDR1 SNHLY and CDR2 FYNNEI come from the germline V gene. The CDR3 nucleotides read TGTGCCAGCAGTGACAGGGATAACACCTACGAGCAGTACTTC. It codes for CASSDRDNTYEQYF.

The sample holds one count of this clone. The rearrangement links TRBV28 to TRBJ1-2; D is undetermined. The CDR3 has 11 amino acids. The V gene's germline CDR1 is MDHEN and CDR2 SYDVKM. Trimming removed 5 bases at V and 4 bases at J, with 5 bases between. The CDR3 is CASSISYGYTF. CDR3 nucleotide sequence: TGTGCCAGCAGTATCAGCTATGGCTACACCTTC.

The chain uses TRBV18 and TRBJ1-4; D gene ambiguous. V was clipped by 5 bases and J by 6 bases, with 16 bases between them. The CDR3 length is 15 residues. The germline gives CDR1 KGHSH, CDR2 LQKENI. CDR3 sequence (DNA): TGTGCCAGCTCAAACGGGGTACCCGGTGATGAAAAACTGTTTTTT. It translates to CASSNGVPGDEKLFF.

The rearrangement joins TRBV28 to TRBJ2-3; D unresolved. V shed 5 bases and J shed 6 bases, with 9 bases lying between them. This CDR3 has 12 residues. Germline V CDR1 and CDR2: MDHEN, SYDVKM. CDR3 DNA sequence: TGTGCCAGCAGTCCCCCTTTTGATACGCAGTATTTT. It is translated as CASSPPFDTQYF.

The V and J genes are TRBV15 and TRBJ2-7, with D possibly being TRBD2 (6 bases). From germline, CDR1 is LNHNV and CDR2 YYDKDF (reference sequence). Trimming left V 1 base short and J 2 bases short, with 15 bases between. This CDR3 has 16 amino acids. The CDR3 nucleotides are TGTGCCACCAGCAGAGGTTTTACGGGAGTGGCCTACGAGCAGTACTTC. Its protein is CATSRGFTGVAYEQYF.

The J gene is TRBJ2-7, the V gene TRBV4-1, with 10 bases aligning to TRBD1. V was pared by 0 bases and J by 2 bases, with 4 bases of the junction left unmatched. Germline V gene lookup returns CDR1 MGHRA and CDR2 YSYEKL. The CDR3 length is 16 residues. The CDR3 is CASSQDLGTGAYEQYF. For the CDR3, the DNA is TGCGCCAGCAGCCAAGATCTCGGGACAGGGGCCTACGAGCAGTACTTC.

The rearrangement joins TRBV11-3 to TRBJ2-1; TRBD1 matches at 8 bases. The CDR3 is made up of 15 amino acids. Germline CDR1 reads SGHNT; CDR2 reads YENEEA. J gave up 6 bases and V 5 bases, and 9 bases lay outside the gene matches. The CDR3, as DNA: TGTGCCAGCAGCCCTGGACAGGGTGTGTCCAATGAGCAGTTCTTC. This sequence encodes CASSPGQGVSNEQFF. The full variable domain, rest sourced from reference TRBV11-3 and TRBJ2-1, is EAGVVQSPRYKIIEKKQPVAFWCNPISGHNTLYWYLQNLGQGPELLIRYENEEAVDDSQLPKDRFSAERLKGVDSTLKIQPAELGDSAVYLCASSPGQGVSNEQFFGPGTRLTVL.

This chain connects TRBV6-5 to TRBJ2-3; D perhaps matches TRBD1 (6 bases). Germline CDR1 and CDR2: MNHEY and SVGAGI. CDR3 length: 14 amino acids. V gave up 6 bases and J gave up 0 bases, with 10 bases separating them. Here the CDR3 DNA reads TGTGCCAGCAGCCTACAGGGCAGCACAGATACGCAGTATTTT. Its protein is CASSLQGSTDTQYF.

The J gene is TRBJ2-7, the V gene TRBV7-9; TRBD2 aligns across 7 bases. V lost 2 bases, J lost 2 bases, and 6 bases stayed unmatched. CDR3 length equals 15 residues. Germline V gene data show CDR1 as SEHNR and CDR2 as FQNEAQ (reference sequence). CDR3 sequence (DNA): TGTGCCAGCAGCTTATCTGCGGGGGAAGCCTACGAGCAGTACTTC. Translation: CASSLSAGEAYEQYF.

The rearrangement joins TRBV18 to TRBJ1-2, with D possibly TRBD1 on 6 matching bases. Germline V gene data show CDR1 as KGHSH and CDR2 as LQKENI. V lost 6 bases to trimming and J lost 1 base, with 18 bases between them. The CDR3 is 16 amino acids. The CDR3 region is CASSQLDRPRNYGYTF. As DNA, the CDR3 is TGTGCCAGCTCCCAGCTTGACAGGCCCCGTAACTATGGCTACACCTTC.

J is TRBJ1-4 and V is TRBV19; D possibly corresponds to TRBD1 (6 bases). Trimming stripped 2 bases from V and 5 bases from J, with 9 bases between. CDR1 and CDR2 (germline): LNHDA, SQIVND (reference sequence). CDR3 length: 14 residues. The CDR3 DNA is TGTGCCAGTAGTATAAGGGGGGGAAATGAAAAACTGTTTTTT. Encoded protein: CASSIRGGNEKLFF.

The V and J genes are TRBV10-2 and TRBJ1-2, with TRBD1 matching over 7 bases. In germline, CDR1 is WSHSY, CDR2 SAAADI. This CDR3 spans 13 amino acids. Trimming at V came to 6 bases and at J to 4 bases, leaving 5 bases not matched to a gene. This CDR3 is CASSRDRSYGYTF. The CDR3 DNA reads TGCGCCAGCAGCCGGGACAGATCCTATGGCTACACCTTC.

As to this clone: Other DNA sequences in the same sample also yield this CDR3. The chain is built from TRBV7-9 and TRBJ2-7; D call uncertain. Trimming took 0 bases from V and 4 from J, leaving 10 bases between them. The CDR3 has 14 residues. Germline CDR1 reads SEHNR; CDR2 reads FQNEAQ (reference sequence). The CDR3 sequence: CASSLAVASYEQYF. CDR3 nucleotides: TGTGCCAGCAGCTTAGCGGTAGCCTCTTACGAGCAGTACTTC.

The rearrangement joins TRBV5-1 to TRBJ1-2; TRBD1 matches 10 bases. The CDR3 totals 15 residues. Germline CDR1 reads SGHRS; CDR2 reads YFSETQ. V lost 4 bases to trimming and J lost 2 bases; unmatched junction nucleotides: 5. In DNA, the CDR3 is TGCGCCAGCAGCGTGGGACAGGGGCAAAACTATGGCTACACCTTC. Amino acid sequence: CASSVGQGQNYGYTF.